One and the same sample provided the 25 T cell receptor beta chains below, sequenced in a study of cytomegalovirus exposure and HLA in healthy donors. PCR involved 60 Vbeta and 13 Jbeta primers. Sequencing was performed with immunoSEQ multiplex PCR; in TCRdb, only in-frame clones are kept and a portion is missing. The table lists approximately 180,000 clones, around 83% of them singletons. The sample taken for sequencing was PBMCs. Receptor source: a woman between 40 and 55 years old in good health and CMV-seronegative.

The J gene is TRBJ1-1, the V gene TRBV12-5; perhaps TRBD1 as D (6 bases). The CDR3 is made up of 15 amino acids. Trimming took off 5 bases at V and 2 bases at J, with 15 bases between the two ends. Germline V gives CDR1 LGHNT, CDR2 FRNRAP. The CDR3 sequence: CASGPPGGANTEAFF. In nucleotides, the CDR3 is TGTGCTAGTGGTCCCCCCGGGGGGGCCAACACTGAAGCTTTCTTT.

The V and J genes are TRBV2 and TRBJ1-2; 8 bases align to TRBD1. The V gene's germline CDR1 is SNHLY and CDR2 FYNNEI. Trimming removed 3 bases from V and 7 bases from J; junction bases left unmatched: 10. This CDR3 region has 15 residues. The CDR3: CASSETRSGGSGYTF. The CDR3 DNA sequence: TGTGCCAGCAGTGAGACCCGTTCAGGGGGCTCTGGCTACACCTTC.

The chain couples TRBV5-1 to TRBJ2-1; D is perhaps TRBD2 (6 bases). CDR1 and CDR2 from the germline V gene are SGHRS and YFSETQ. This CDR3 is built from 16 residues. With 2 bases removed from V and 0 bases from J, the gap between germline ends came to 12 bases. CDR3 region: CASSFYLASSYNEQFF. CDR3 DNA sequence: TGCGCCAGCAGCTTCTATCTAGCGAGCTCCTACAATGAGCAGTTCTTC. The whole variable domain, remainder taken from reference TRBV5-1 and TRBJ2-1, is KAGVTQTPRYLIKTRGQQVTLSCSPISGHRSVSWYQQTPGQGLQFLFEYFSETQRNKGNFPGRFSGRQFSNSRSEMNVSTLELGDSALYLCASSFYLASSYNEQFFGPGTRLTVL.

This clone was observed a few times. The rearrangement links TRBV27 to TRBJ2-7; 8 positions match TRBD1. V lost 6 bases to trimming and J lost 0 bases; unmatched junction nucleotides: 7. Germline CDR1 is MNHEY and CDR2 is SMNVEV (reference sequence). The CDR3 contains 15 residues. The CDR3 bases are TGTGCCAGCAGCCCCAGGACAGGGAGCTCCTACGAGCAGTACGTC. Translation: CASSPRTGSSYEQYV.

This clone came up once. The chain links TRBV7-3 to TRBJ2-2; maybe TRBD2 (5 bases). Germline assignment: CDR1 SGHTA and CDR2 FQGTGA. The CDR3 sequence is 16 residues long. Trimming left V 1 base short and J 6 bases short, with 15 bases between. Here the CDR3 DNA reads TGTGCCAGCAGCTTAAATAAAGGGAGAGGGCCCGGGGAGCTGTTTTTT. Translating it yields CASSLNKGRGPGELFF.

CDR3 loop: CASSVGIGANTGELFF. In nucleotides, the CDR3 is TGTGCCAGCAGCGTAGGGATAGGGGCGAACACCGGGGAGCTGTTTTTT. This chain connects TRBV9 to TRBJ2-2, with a possible D match to TRBD1 (5 bases). V lost 0 bases, J lost 0 bases, and 9 bases lay in between. Germline-derived CDR1 and CDR2 are SGDLS and YYNGEE. The CDR3 is made up of 16 amino acids.

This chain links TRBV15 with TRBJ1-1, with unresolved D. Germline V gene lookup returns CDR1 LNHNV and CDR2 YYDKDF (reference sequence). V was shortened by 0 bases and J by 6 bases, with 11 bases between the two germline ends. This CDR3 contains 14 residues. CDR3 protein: CATSREVIGAEAFF. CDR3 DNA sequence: TGTGCCACCAGCAGAGAGGTTATAGGAGCTGAAGCTTTCTTT.

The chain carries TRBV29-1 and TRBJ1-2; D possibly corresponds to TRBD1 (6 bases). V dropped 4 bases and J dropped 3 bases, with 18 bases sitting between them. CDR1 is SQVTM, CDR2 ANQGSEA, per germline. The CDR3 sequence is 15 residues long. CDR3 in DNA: TGCAGCGTTGCCTACGAGGGGGTGGGAGACTATGGCTACACCTTC. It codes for CSVAYEGVGDYGYTF.

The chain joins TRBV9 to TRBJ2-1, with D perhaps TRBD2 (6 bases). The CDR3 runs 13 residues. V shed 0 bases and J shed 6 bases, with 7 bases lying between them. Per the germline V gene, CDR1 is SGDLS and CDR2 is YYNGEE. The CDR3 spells CASSVGAGNEQFF. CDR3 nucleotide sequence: TGTGCCAGCAGCGTAGGAGCGGGCAATGAGCAGTTCTTC.

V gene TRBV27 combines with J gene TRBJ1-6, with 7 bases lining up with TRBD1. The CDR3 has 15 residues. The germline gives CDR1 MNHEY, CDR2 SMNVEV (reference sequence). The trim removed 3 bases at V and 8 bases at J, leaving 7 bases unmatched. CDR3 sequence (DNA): TGTGCCAGCAGTTTTATGGCAGGGGGAGATTCACCCCTCCACTTT. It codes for CASSFMAGGDSPLHF.

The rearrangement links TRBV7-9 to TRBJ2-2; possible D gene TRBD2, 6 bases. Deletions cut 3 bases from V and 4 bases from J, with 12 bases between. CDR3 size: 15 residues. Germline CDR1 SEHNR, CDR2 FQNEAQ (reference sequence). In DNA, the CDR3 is TGTGCCAGCAGCTTCACCGGGAGTAGCACCGGGGAGCTGTTTTTT. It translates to CASSFTGSSTGELFF.

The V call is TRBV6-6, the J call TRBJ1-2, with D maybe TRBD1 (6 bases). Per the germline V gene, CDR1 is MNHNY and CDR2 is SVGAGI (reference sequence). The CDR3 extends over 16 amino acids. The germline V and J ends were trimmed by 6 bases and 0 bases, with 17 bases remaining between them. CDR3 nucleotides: TGTGCCAGCAGCCCGCCCGGGACACCGTCTAACTATGGCTACACCTTC. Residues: CASSPPGTPSNYGYTF.

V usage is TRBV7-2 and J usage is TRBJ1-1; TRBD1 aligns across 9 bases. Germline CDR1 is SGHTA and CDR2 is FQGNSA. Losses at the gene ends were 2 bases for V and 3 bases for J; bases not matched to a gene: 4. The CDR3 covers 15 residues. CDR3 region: CASSLRTGVHTEAFF. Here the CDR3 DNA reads TGTGCCAGCAGCTTACGGACAGGGGTACACACTGAAGCTTTCTTT.

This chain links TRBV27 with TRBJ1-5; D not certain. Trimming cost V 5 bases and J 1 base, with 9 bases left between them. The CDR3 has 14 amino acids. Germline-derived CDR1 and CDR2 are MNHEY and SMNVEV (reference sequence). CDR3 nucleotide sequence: TGTGCCAGCAGTCCCCGGGAGAGCAATCAGCCCCAGCATTTT. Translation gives CASSPRESNQPQHF.

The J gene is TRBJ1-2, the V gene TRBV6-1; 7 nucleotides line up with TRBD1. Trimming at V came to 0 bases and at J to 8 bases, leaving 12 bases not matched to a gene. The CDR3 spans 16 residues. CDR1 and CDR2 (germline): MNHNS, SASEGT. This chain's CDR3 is CASSEAIGGPIRGYTF. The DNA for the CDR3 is TGTGCCAGCAGTGAAGCGATAGGGGGCCCTATCCGGGGCTACACCTTC.

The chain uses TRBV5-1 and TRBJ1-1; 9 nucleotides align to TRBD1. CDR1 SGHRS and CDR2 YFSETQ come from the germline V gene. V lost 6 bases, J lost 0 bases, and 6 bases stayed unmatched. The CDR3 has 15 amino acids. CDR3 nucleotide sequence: TGCGCCAGCACCCGGACAGGGGAGGTGAACACTGAAGCTTTCTTT. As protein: CASTRTGEVNTEAFF.

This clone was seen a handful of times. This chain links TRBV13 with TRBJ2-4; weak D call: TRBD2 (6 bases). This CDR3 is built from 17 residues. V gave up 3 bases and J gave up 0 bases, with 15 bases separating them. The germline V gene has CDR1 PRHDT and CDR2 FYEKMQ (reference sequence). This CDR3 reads CASSLGLESLAKNIQYF. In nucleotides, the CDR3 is TGTGCCAGCAGCTTGGGACTGGAATCCTTAGCCAAAAACATTCAGTACTTC. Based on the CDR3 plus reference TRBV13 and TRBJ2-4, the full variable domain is AAGVIQSPRHLIKEKRETATLKCYPIPRHDTVYWYQQGPGQDPQFLISFYEKMQSDKGSIPDRFSAQQFSDYHSELNMSSLELGDSALYFCASSLGLESLAKNIQYFGAGTRLSVL.

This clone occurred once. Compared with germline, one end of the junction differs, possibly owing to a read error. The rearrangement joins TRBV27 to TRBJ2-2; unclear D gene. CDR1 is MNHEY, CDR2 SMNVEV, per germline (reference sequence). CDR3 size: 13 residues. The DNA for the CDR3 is TGTGCCAGCAGCTTATCTAGCACCGGGGAGCTGTTTTTT. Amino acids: CASSLSSTGELFF.

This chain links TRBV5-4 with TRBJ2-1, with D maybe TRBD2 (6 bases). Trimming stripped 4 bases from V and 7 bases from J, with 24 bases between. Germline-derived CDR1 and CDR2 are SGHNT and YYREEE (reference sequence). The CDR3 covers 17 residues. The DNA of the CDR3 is TGTGCCAGCAGCCCCGTCGAAGGGACTGGCTGGGGGAATGAGCAGTTCTTC. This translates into CASSPVEGTGWGNEQFF.

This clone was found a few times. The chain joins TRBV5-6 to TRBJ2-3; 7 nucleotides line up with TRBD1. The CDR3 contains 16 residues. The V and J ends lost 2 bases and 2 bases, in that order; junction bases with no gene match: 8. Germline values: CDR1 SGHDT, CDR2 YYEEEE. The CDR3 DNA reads TGTGCCAGCAGCTTACGCCCGGGACAGCTCACAGATACGCAGTATTTT. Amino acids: CASSLRPGQLTDTQYF. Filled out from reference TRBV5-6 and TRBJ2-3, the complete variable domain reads DAGVTQSPTHLIKTRGQQVTLRCSPKSGHDTVSWYQQALGQGPQFIFQYYEEEERQRGNFPDRFSGHQFPNYSSELNVNALLLGDSALYLCASSLRPGQLTDTQYFGPGTRLTVL.

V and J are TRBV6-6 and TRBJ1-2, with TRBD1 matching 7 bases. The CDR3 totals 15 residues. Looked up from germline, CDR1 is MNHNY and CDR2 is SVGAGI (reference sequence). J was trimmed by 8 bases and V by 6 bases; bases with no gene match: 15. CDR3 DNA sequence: TGTGCCAGCAGCAGACTGGCGGGACAGTCGGGAGGCTACACCTTC. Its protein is CASSRLAGQSGGYTF.

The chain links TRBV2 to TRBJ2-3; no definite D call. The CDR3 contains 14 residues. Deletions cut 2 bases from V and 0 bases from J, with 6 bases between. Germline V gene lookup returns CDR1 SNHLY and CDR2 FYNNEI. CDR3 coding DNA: TGTGCCAGCAGTGAATCGGAGAGCACAGATACGCAGTATTTT. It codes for CASSESESTDTQYF.

The CDR3 spells CAWGPGLAEQPQHF. The CDR3 coding sequence is TGTGCCTGGGGACCTGGACTTGCTGAGCAGCCCCAGCATTTT. This rearrangement joins TRBV30 to TRBJ1-5; D uncertain. Looked up from germline, CDR1 is GTSNPN and CDR2 is SVGIG (reference sequence). Trimming pared 5 bases from V and 7 bases from J, leaving 18 bases between. CDR3 length equals 14 residues.

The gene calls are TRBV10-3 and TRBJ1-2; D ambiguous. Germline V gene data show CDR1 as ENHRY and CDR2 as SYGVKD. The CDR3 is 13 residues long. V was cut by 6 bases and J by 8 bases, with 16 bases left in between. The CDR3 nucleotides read TGTGCCATCAGCCCGGGTAGTGCGGCGGGCTACACCTTC. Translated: CAISPGSAAGYTF.

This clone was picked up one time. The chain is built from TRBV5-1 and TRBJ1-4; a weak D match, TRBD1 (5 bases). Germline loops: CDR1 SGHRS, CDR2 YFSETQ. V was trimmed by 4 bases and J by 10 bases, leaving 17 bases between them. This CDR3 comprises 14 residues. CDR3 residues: CASSPGQVGGKLFF. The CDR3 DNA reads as TGCGCCAGCAGCCCGGGTCAGGTGGGGGGAAAACTGTTTTTT.